Presented here are 16 T cell receptor beta chains from one specimen sequenced in a study of metastatic and nonmetastatic thyroid tumors. MiXCR reprocessed the PCR reads for TCRdb. The table records 25,000 to 30,000 clones, approximately 22% of them present only once. Each patient went into thyroid surgery without having received any treatment. Sequencing used blood. The receptors shown here come from a male donor with papillary thyroid cancer or a benign thyroid nodule (not recorded which). Some clones in this sample may be carry-over from other donors' samples.

This clone was seen only a few times. Different DNA sequences within this sample yield the same CDR3. CDR3 region: CASSLGNSPRQLAFF. The CDR3 DNA follows: TGTGCCAGCAGCTTAGGCAACAGCCCTCGCCAGCTAGCCTTCTTT. V and J are TRBV11-3 and TRBJ1-1; D is ambiguous. The V gene's germline CDR1 is SGHNT and CDR2 YENEEA. The CDR3 sequence is 15 residues long. Trimming shortened V by 1 base and J by 14 bases, and 23 bases separated the two germline ends.

This clone was recorded many times. V gene TRBV7-8 combines with J gene TRBJ2-2, with 8 bases that match TRBD1. After removal of 3 bases from V and 3 bases from J, the junction contained 3 bases not matched to a gene. The CDR3 has 15 residues. The germline V gene has CDR1 SGHVS and CDR2 FQNEAQ. The CDR3 loop is CASSLWTGYTGELFF. The CDR3 DNA is TGTGCCAGCAGCTTGTGGACAGGGTACACCGGGGAGCTGTTTTTT.

This clone was observed at least ten times. The V call is TRBV30, the J call TRBJ1-1; D not certain. CDR1 and CDR2 (germline): GTSNPN, SVGIG (reference sequence). The germline V and J ends were trimmed by 3 bases and 6 bases, with 23 bases remaining between them. This CDR3 is built from 16 residues. CDR3 nucleotides: TGTGCCTGGAGGCCCCTCGGAGGGCAGGTAATTGCTGAAGCTTTCTTT. It codes for CAWRPLGGQVIAEAFF.

J is TRBJ2-3 and V is TRBV2; the match to TRBD2 covers 11 bases. V lost 3 bases, J lost 5 bases, and 4 bases stayed unmatched. CDR3 length: 15 residues. The germline V gene has CDR1 SNHLY and CDR2 FYNNEI. The CDR3 loop reads CASSDRSGREDTQYF. The CDR3 DNA reads as TGTGCCAGCAGTGACCGTAGCGGGAGGGAAGATACGCAGTATTTT.

This clone was counted at least ten times. The chain joins TRBV27 to TRBJ1-4, with TRBD1 matching 7 bases. V gave up 8 bases and J gave up 4 bases; unmatched junction bases: 10. This CDR3 has 15 residues. Germline V gives CDR1 MNHEY, CDR2 SMNVEV (reference sequence). The CDR3 here is CASGYSGTDNEKLFF. CDR3 DNA sequence: TGTGCCAGCGGGTATTCCGGGACAGATAATGAAAAACTGTTTTTT.

Many counts were recorded for this clone. This chain links TRBV28 with TRBJ1-5, with unresolved D. Germline CDR1 MDHEN, CDR2 SYDVKM. The CDR3 sequence is 15 residues long. With 1 base removed from V and 6 bases from J, the gap between germline ends came to 13 bases. Here the CDR3 reads CASSLSLQSSQPQHF. Written as DNA, the CDR3 is TGTGCCAGCAGTTTATCTCTGCAATCTAGTCAGCCCCAGCATTTT.

This clone has a count of ten or more. The CDR3 protein is CASSPYKYGLLNYGYTF. The DNA for the CDR3 is TGTGCCAGCAGCCCATACAAGTACGGGCTCCTCAACTATGGCTACACCTTC. J is TRBJ1-2 and V is TRBV7-2; D call uncertain. This CDR3 contains 17 residues. Per germline, CDR1 SGHTA and CDR2 FQGNSA. V lost 5 bases to trimming and J lost 2 bases, with 21 bases between them. Full variable domain (missing parts from reference TRBV7-2 and TRBJ1-2): GAGVSQSPSNKVTEKGKDVELRCDPISGHTALYWYRQSLGQGLEFLIYFQGNSAPDKSGLPSDRFSAERTGGSVSTLTIQRTQQEDSAVYLCASSPYKYGLLNYGYTFGSGTRLTVV.

This clone was counted at least ten times. One junction end disagrees with the germline gene, perhaps due to a read error. The rearrangement uses TRBV7-7 and TRBJ2-2; 7 bases fit TRBD1. This CDR3 is built from 14 residues. CDR1 is SSHAT and CDR2 is FNYEAQ in the germline V gene (reference sequence). CDR3 DNA sequence: TGTGCTAGCATGAGGGGGCGAAACACCGGGGAGCTGTTTTTT. Translating gives CASMRGRNTGELFF.

This clone was counted a few times. The rearrangement uses TRBV11-2 and TRBJ2-7, with 7 positions matching TRBD1. The CDR3 length is 14 residues. Germline V gives CDR1 SGHAT, CDR2 FQNNGV. J gave up 2 bases and V 5 bases, and 6 bases lay outside the gene matches. The chain's CDR3 is CASSKADRAYEQYF. The CDR3 DNA follows: TGTGCCAGCAGCAAAGCCGACAGGGCCTACGAGCAGTACTTC.

This clone was picked up many times. A junction end diverges from the germline sequence, so it may reflect a read error. The chain combines TRBV7-7 with TRBJ2-1; no reliable D call. The CDR3 sequence is 17 residues long. Germline CDR1 SSHAT, CDR2 FNYEAQ (reference sequence). CDR3 bases: TGTGCTAGCAGCTTAGGCCCGGCCGAAGGCTCCTACAATGAGCAGTTCTTC. Translating it yields CASSLGPAEGSYNEQFF.

This chain joins TRBV7-2 and TRBJ1-2, with TRBD1 matching over 8 bases. The germline CDR1 and CDR2 sequences are SGHTA and FQGNSA. The J segment lost 8 bases and the V segment lost 1 base, leaving 9 bases of the junction unmatched. CDR3 length equals 15 residues. In DNA, the CDR3 is TGTACCAGCAGCTTAGGCATCAGGGGGCTGGTGGGCTACACCTTC. Amino acids: CTSSLGIRGLVGYTF. Full variable domain (remainder filled in from reference TRBV7-2 and TRBJ1-2): GAGVSQSPSNKVTEKGKDVELRCDPISGHTALYWYRQSLGQGLEFLIYFQGNSAPDKSGLPSDRFSAERTGGSVSTLTIQRTQQEDSAVYLCTSSLGIRGLVGYTFGSGTRLTVV.

This clone showed up many times. The V gene is TRBV6-2 or TRBV6-3, the J gene TRBJ1-5, with D possibly TRBD1 on 5 matching bases. V shed 7 bases and J shed 5 bases, with 12 bases lying between them. CDR3 size: 13 residues. Germline V lookup: CDR1 MNHEY, CDR2 SVGEGT. CDR3 in amino acids: CASTGGGHQPQHF. CDR3 DNA: TGTGCCAGCACCGGGGGGGGACATCAGCCCCAGCATTTT.

In regard to this clone: The identical CDR3 is also encoded by other nucleotide sequences in the sample. The genes are TRBV6-1 and TRBJ2-1, with a weak D call TRBD2 (6 bases). CDR3 length: 16 amino acids. Deletions cut 1 base from V and 2 bases from J, with 12 bases between. The germline gives CDR1 MNHNS, CDR2 SASEGT. This CDR3 is CASSEVGGGAYNEQFF. In DNA, the CDR3 is TGTGCCAGCAGTGAAGTAGGTGGCGGGGCCTACAATGAGCAGTTCTTC.

This clone showed up many times. The rearrangement joins TRBV12-3 or TRBV12-4 to TRBJ1-3, with D maybe TRBD1 (5 bases). V was cut by 7 bases and J by 2 bases, with 9 bases left in between. There are 13 residues in the CDR3. The CDR3 reads CASTRDAGNTIYF. The CDR3 DNA follows: TGTGCCAGCACACGGGACGCTGGAAACACCATATATTTT.

This clone was counted ten times or more. V and J are TRBV6-2 or TRBV6-3 and TRBJ2-3; 9 bases agree with TRBD2. The CDR3 has 17 residues. Trimming took 10 bases from V and 4 from J; bases not matched to a gene: 18. Germline-derived CDR1 and CDR2 are MNHEY and SVGEGT. DNA of the CDR3: TGTGCCACCCGCCTCGCGGGCGGGAGGGCCGGTTCAGATACGCAGTATTTT. Its translation is CATRLAGGRAGSDTQYF.

In its sample, this clone was seen many times. CDR3 bases: TGTGCCAGCAGTTTTTCGCGGGTGCGCTCTGGAAACACCATATATTTT. It specifies CASSFSRVRSGNTIYF. The chain recombines TRBV12-3 or TRBV12-4 with TRBJ1-3, with no clear D. The CDR3 is made up of 16 amino acids. V lost 3 bases, J lost 0 bases, and 12 bases lay in between.